The rows below give T cell receptor beta chains drawn from one sample of a study of blood T cell repertoires in COVID-19. Some clones are missing from TCRdb's copy, which holds only in-frame ones; the method was immunoSEQ multiplex PCR. The sample records about 160,000 clones, over 80% being singletons. The source material was peripheral blood. The receptors were gathered from a woman aged 55 to 70 who had recovered from COVID-19. CDR3s include the opening cysteine and the closing phenylalanine or tryptophan. The order of the fields is V gene, J gene, D gene, clone size, CDR3 protein, CDR3 DNA. D genes are given only for firm matches. The size field is filled for only some rows; it gives once, few, many or a size class.

v_gene: TRBV5-1
j_gene: TRBJ2-1
d_gene: TRBD2
abundance: .
CDR3aa: CASSLQTSGNEQFF
CDR3nt: TGCGCCAGCAGCTTGCAGACTAGCGGCAATGAGCAGTTCTTC

v_gene: TRBV3-1/TRBV3-2
j_gene: TRBJ1-2
d_gene: .
abundance: .
CDR3aa: CASSQELGQANYGYTF
CDR3nt: TGTGCCAGCAGCCAAGAGTTGGGGCAAGCTAACTATGGCTACACCTTC

v_gene: TRBV5-1
j_gene: TRBJ2-7
d_gene: .
abundance: .
CDR3aa: CASSLEGGGEQYF
CDR3nt: TGCGCCAGCAGCTTGGAAGGGGGGGGCGAGCAGTACTTC

v_gene: TRBV14
j_gene: TRBJ2-5
d_gene: .
abundance: .
CDR3aa: CASSPQGAMTQYF
CDR3nt: TGTGCCAGCAGCCCCCAAGGGGCTATGACCCAGTACTTC

v_gene: TRBV2
j_gene: TRBJ1-6
d_gene: .
abundance: once
CDR3aa: CASSEIGDRNSPLHF
CDR3nt: TGTGCCAGCAGTGAAATCGGTGACAGGAATTCACCCCTCCACTTT

v_gene: TRBV5-4
j_gene: TRBJ2-2
d_gene: TRBD2
abundance: .
CDR3aa: CASSQIAGDLTGELFF
CDR3nt: TGTGCCAGCAGCCAGATAGCGGGGGACCTCACCGGGGAGCTGTTTTTT

v_gene: TRBV7-6
j_gene: TRBJ2-3
d_gene: .
abundance: .
CDR3aa: CASSSGISGRTDTQYF
CDR3nt: TGTGCCAGCAGCTCTGGAATTAGCGGTCGCACAGATACGCAGTATTTT

v_gene: TRBV14
j_gene: TRBJ2-7
d_gene: .
abundance: .
CDR3aa: CASSPLYNSYEQYF
CDR3nt: TGTGCCAGCAGCCCTCTGTACAACTCCTACGAGCAGTACTTC

v_gene: TRBV7-2
j_gene: TRBJ1-6
d_gene: .
abundance: .
CDR3aa: CASSLQQSSSPLHF
CDR3nt: TGTGCCAGCAGCTTACAACAGAGTTCTTCACCCCTCCACTTT

v_gene: TRBV4-2
j_gene: TRBJ2-5
d_gene: TRBD1
abundance: few
CDR3aa: CASSQVGQEQETQYF
CDR3nt: TGTGCCAGCAGCCAAGTTGGACAGGAACAAGAGACCCAGTACTTC

v_gene: TRBV27
j_gene: TRBJ1-6
d_gene: .
abundance: .
CDR3aa: CASSFRFLSPYNSPLHF
CDR3nt: TGTGCCAGCAGTTTTCGGTTTTTATCGCCTTATAATTCACCCCTCCACTTT

v_gene: TRBV3-1/TRBV3-2
j_gene: TRBJ2-1
d_gene: .
abundance: .
CDR3aa: CASSQAGLTDEQFF
CDR3nt: TGTGCCAGCAGCCAAGCGGGACTTACGGATGAGCAGTTCTTC

v_gene: TRBV4-2
j_gene: TRBJ2-5
d_gene: TRBD2
abundance: once
CDR3aa: CASSQDPAGAPRHRETQYF
CDR3nt: TGTGCCAGCAGCCAAGATCCAGCGGGGGCCCCTAGGCACCGAGAGACCCAGTACTTC

v_gene: TRBV4-2
j_gene: TRBJ2-3
d_gene: TRBD2
abundance: .
CDR3aa: CASSHPQTGTIRDTQYF
CDR3nt: TGTGCCAGCAGCCACCCGCAAACCGGGACTATACGAGATACGCAGTATTTT

v_gene: TRBV5-1
j_gene: TRBJ2-3
d_gene: TRBD2
abundance: .
CDR3aa: CASTPSGGVTDTQYF
CDR3nt: TGCGCCAGCACCCCGAGCGGGGGGGTCACAGATACGCAGTATTTT

v_gene: TRBV4-1
j_gene: TRBJ2-3
d_gene: TRBD2
abundance: few
CDR3aa: CASSQDLAGGPDTQYF
CDR3nt: TGCGCCAGCAGCCAAGATCTAGCGGGGGGGCCAGATACGCAGTATTTT

v_gene: TRBV21-1
j_gene: TRBJ2-4
d_gene: .
abundance: .
CDR3aa: CASIPTAIAKNIQYF
CDR3nt: TGTGCCAGCATCCCGACAGCGATAGCCAAAAACATTCAGTACTTC

v_gene: TRBV28
j_gene: TRBJ2-3
d_gene: TRBD2
abundance: .
CDR3aa: CASSQSSGGGDTQYF
CDR3nt: TGTGCCAGCAGTCAGTCTAGCGGGGGAGGAGATACGCAGTATTTT

v_gene: TRBV7-9
j_gene: TRBJ1-2
d_gene: .
abundance: .
CDR3aa: CASSLAGVLYGYTF
CDR3nt: TGTGCCAGCAGCCTAGCAGGAGTCCTCTATGGCTACACCTTC

v_gene: TRBV28
j_gene: TRBJ1-1
d_gene: TRBD1
abundance: once
CDR3aa: CASSWAGTGYSFF
CDR3nt: TGTGCCAGCAGTTGGGCTGGGACAGGGTACTCTTTCTTT

v_gene: TRBV4-2
j_gene: TRBJ1-2
d_gene: TRBD1
abundance: .
CDR3aa: CASSPGTGANYGYTF
CDR3nt: TGTGCCAGCAGCCCCGGGACAGGAGCTAACTATGGCTACACCTTC

v_gene: TRBV4-2
j_gene: TRBJ2-1
d_gene: TRBD1
abundance: .
CDR3aa: CASSTSDRVNEQFF
CDR3nt: TGTGCCAGCAGCACTTCGGACAGGGTCAATGAGCAGTTCTTC

v_gene: TRBV11-2
j_gene: TRBJ2-7
d_gene: TRBD2
abundance: .
CDR3aa: CASSSVRTSGGAAEQYF
CDR3nt: TGTGCCAGCAGCTCGGTCAGGACTAGCGGGGGGGCCGCCGAGCAGTACTTC

v_gene: TRBV29-1
j_gene: TRBJ2-1
d_gene: TRBD2
abundance: .
CDR3aa: CSVEDSRGAYNEQFF
CDR3nt: TGCAGCGTTGAAGATTCGCGGGGGGCCTACAATGAGCAGTTCTTC